The rows below give T cell receptor beta chains drawn from one sample of a study of CD8 T cells in Susac syndrome. Each CDR3 protein gets one entry after TCRdb re-called the immunoSEQ multiplex PCR reads with MiXCR. The data hold some 57,000 distinct CDR3 sequences, with roughly 92% observed a single time. Source material: CD8+ T cells from PBMCs. The receptors derive from a human donor in good health. The CDR3 runs from the conserved cysteine through the conserved F or W. The D gene is left open where the match is weak. Size tells how often a clone was seen (once, few, many) or the class of an expanded clone, and some rows leave it out.

J gene: TRBJ1-1
clone size: -
D gene: TRBD1
V gene: TRBV7-9
CDR3 protein: CASSYEDRVDTEAFF
CDR3 DNA: TGTGCCAGCAGCTACGAAGACAGGGTGGACACTGAAGCTTTCTTT

J gene: TRBJ2-1
clone size: -
D gene: TRBD2
V gene: TRBV10-3
CDR3 protein: CAISEAPRGDEQFF
CDR3 DNA: TGTGCCATCAGTGAGGCCCCCCGGGGGGATGAGCAGTTCTTC

J gene: TRBJ1-1
clone size: -
D gene: -
V gene: TRBV7-8
CDR3 protein: CASSLWPAGGTEAFF
CDR3 DNA: TGTGCCAGCAGCTTATGGCCGGCGGGAGGGACTGAAGCTTTCTTT

J gene: TRBJ2-7
clone size: -
D gene: -
V gene: TRBV13
CDR3 protein: CASSLGQKNEQYF
CDR3 DNA: TGTGCCAGCAGCTTAGGCCAGAAGAACGAGCAGTACTTC

J gene: TRBJ2-7
clone size: -
D gene: -
V gene: TRBV6-2/TRBV6-3
CDR3 protein: CASSYVPYEQYF
CDR3 DNA: TGTGCCAGCAGTTACGTCCCATACGAGCAGTACTTC

J gene: TRBJ2-3
clone size: -
D gene: -
V gene: TRBV4-3
CDR3 protein: CASSQELPPGALDTQYF
CDR3 DNA: TGCGCCAGCAGCCAAGAATTGCCTCCGGGGGCCCTTGATACGCAGTATTTT

J gene: TRBJ2-4
clone size: once
D gene: -
V gene: TRBV11-2
CDR3 protein: CASSWSRGAKNIQYF
CDR3 DNA: TGTGCCAGCAGCTGGAGCCGCGGGGCCAAAAACATTCAGTACTTC

J gene: TRBJ1-6
clone size: -
D gene: -
V gene: TRBV30
CDR3 protein: CAWSVGGRGKGSPLHF
CDR3 DNA: TGTGCCTGGAGTGTTGGAGGGAGGGGAAAAGGATCACCCCTCCACTTT

J gene: TRBJ2-2
clone size: -
D gene: TRBD1
V gene: TRBV6-6
CDR3 protein: CASTRTGGGTGELFF
CDR3 DNA: TGTGCCAGCACCCGCACAGGGGGAGGCACCGGGGAGCTGTTTTTT

J gene: TRBJ1-2
clone size: -
D gene: -
V gene: TRBV5-1
CDR3 protein: CASSLGPPGRGYTF
CDR3 DNA: TGCGCCAGCAGCTTGGGACCGCCGGGTCGTGGCTACACCTTC

J gene: TRBJ2-2
clone size: -
D gene: TRBD2
V gene: TRBV4-3
CDR3 protein: CASSQRLAGTGELFF
CDR3 DNA: TGCGCCAGCAGCCAAAGACTAGCGGGCACCGGGGAGCTGTTTTTT

J gene: TRBJ2-4
clone size: -
D gene: -
V gene: TRBV7-6
CDR3 protein: CASSHPGAKNIQYF
CDR3 DNA: TGTGCCAGCAGCCACCCGGGAGCCAAAAACATTCAGTACTTC

J gene: TRBJ1-1
clone size: -
D gene: TRBD1
V gene: TRBV6-5
CDR3 protein: CASSWDRVRRHTEAFF
CDR3 DNA: TGTGCCAGCAGTTGGGACAGGGTAAGACGGCATACTGAAGCTTTCTTT

J gene: TRBJ2-1
clone size: -
D gene: -
V gene: TRBV29-1
CDR3 protein: CSVDPRGAGSYNEQFF
CDR3 DNA: TGCAGCGTTGACCCCAGGGGGGCGGGCTCCTACAATGAGCAGTTCTTC

J gene: TRBJ1-1
clone size: -
D gene: -
V gene: TRBV5-1
CDR3 protein: CASSLAGGAKAFF
CDR3 DNA: TGCGCCAGCAGCTTGGCGGGGGGCGCTAAAGCTTTCTTT

J gene: TRBJ1-2
clone size: -
D gene: TRBD1
V gene: TRBV20-1
CDR3 protein: CSARAPSQGTVYGYTF
CDR3 DNA: TGCAGTGCTAGAGCCCCTTCACAGGGGACGGTCTATGGCTACACCTTC

J gene: TRBJ2-7
clone size: -
D gene: TRBD1
V gene: TRBV5-4
CDR3 protein: CASTIAGQGAYEQYF
CDR3 DNA: TGTGCCAGCACCATTGCGGGACAGGGGGCCTACGAGCAGTACTTC

J gene: TRBJ1-1
clone size: -
D gene: -
V gene: TRBV29-1
CDR3 protein: CSVDGANGEAFF
CDR3 DNA: TGCAGCGTTGATGGGGCAAACGGGGAAGCTTTCTTT

J gene: TRBJ2-1
clone size: -
D gene: TRBD2
V gene: TRBV2
CDR3 protein: CARTSGRRNEQFF
CDR3 DNA: TGTGCCAGGACTAGCGGGCGGCGGAATGAGCAGTTCTTC

J gene: TRBJ1-2
clone size: -
D gene: -
V gene: TRBV4-3
CDR3 protein: CASSQEVAGPGVYGYTF
CDR3 DNA: TGCGCCAGCAGCCAAGAAGTCGCTGGACCAGGGGTCTATGGCTACACCTTC

J gene: TRBJ2-7
clone size: -
D gene: -
V gene: TRBV20-1
CDR3 protein: CSAPTGGDEQYF
CDR3 DNA: TGCAGTGCGCCTACAGGGGGGGACGAGCAGTACTTC

J gene: TRBJ1-5
clone size: -
D gene: -
V gene: TRBV12-3/TRBV12-4
CDR3 protein: CASSPGPRQPQHF
CDR3 DNA: TGTGCCAGCAGTCCGGGGCCTAGACAGCCCCAGCATTTT

J gene: TRBJ2-4
clone size: once
D gene: -
V gene: TRBV21-1
CDR3 protein: CASSTCSGNIQYF
CDR3 DNA: TGTGCCAGCAGCACCTGTTCGGGGAACATTCAGTACTTC

J gene: TRBJ1-1
clone size: -
D gene: -
V gene: TRBV6-5
CDR3 protein: CASSPFRVGTEAFF
CDR3 DNA: TGTGCCAGCAGTCCATTCAGGGTTGGCACTGAAGCTTTCTTT

J gene: TRBJ2-5
clone size: -
D gene: TRBD1
V gene: TRBV6-1
CDR3 protein: CASNRGETQYF
CDR3 DNA: TGTGCCAGCAACAGGGGAGAGACCCAGTACTTC

J gene: TRBJ1-3
clone size: -
D gene: TRBD1
V gene: TRBV12-3/TRBV12-4
CDR3 protein: CASSAGGLSGNTIYF
CDR3 DNA: TGTGCCAGCAGTGCAGGGGGCCTCTCTGGAAACACCATATATTTT

J gene: TRBJ2-1
clone size: -
D gene: -
V gene: TRBV4-3
CDR3 protein: CASSHVINRDRDNEQFF
CDR3 DNA: TGCGCCAGCAGCCATGTAATTAACAGGGATAGGGACAATGAGCAGTTCTTC

J gene: TRBJ1-2
clone size: -
D gene: TRBD1
V gene: TRBV12-3/TRBV12-4
CDR3 protein: CASSSRPGQASNYGYTF
CDR3 DNA: TGTGCCAGCAGTTCCCGACCCGGACAGGCATCTAACTATGGCTACACCTTC

J gene: TRBJ2-7
clone size: -
D gene: -
V gene: TRBV28
CDR3 protein: CASSLGLGSTYEQYF
CDR3 DNA: TGTGCCAGCAGTTTAGGCCTTGGATCCACCTACGAGCAGTACTTC

J gene: TRBJ1-2
clone size: once
D gene: TRBD1
V gene: TRBV7-9
CDR3 protein: CASSLAAGQYGYTF
CDR3 DNA: TGTGCCAGCAGCTTAGCGGCGGGACAGTATGGCTACACCTTC

J gene: TRBJ2-7
clone size: -
D gene: -
V gene: TRBV6-6
CDR3 protein: CASSHGPMRHEQYF
CDR3 DNA: TGTGCCAGCAGCCACGGACCTATGCGTCACGAGCAGTACTTC

J gene: TRBJ1-1
clone size: -
D gene: -
V gene: TRBV6-2/TRBV6-3
CDR3 protein: CASSATERQLSMNTEAFF
CDR3 DNA: TGTGCCAGCAGTGCGACTGAGAGACAGCTGAGCATGAACACTGAAGCTTTCTTT

J gene: TRBJ1-2
clone size: -
D gene: -
V gene: TRBV27
CDR3 protein: CASSLSRGTNYGYTF
CDR3 DNA: TGTGCCAGCAGTTTATCCCGAGGGACCAACTATGGCTACACCTTC

J gene: TRBJ1-1
clone size: -
D gene: -
V gene: TRBV7-2
CDR3 protein: CASSRTGTPNTEAFF
CDR3 DNA: TGTGCCAGCAGCCGAACCGGGACACCGAACACTGAAGCTTTCTTT

J gene: TRBJ2-5
clone size: -
D gene: TRBD1
V gene: TRBV9
CDR3 protein: CASSTRTGSERETQYF
CDR3 DNA: TGTGCCAGCAGCACACGGACAGGATCTGAACGGGAGACCCAGTACTTC

J gene: TRBJ1-1
clone size: -
D gene: -
V gene: TRBV16
CDR3 protein: CASSQSKARKLNTEAFF
CDR3 DNA: TGTGCCAGCAGCCAATCAAAAGCTCGAAAACTGAACACTGAAGCTTTCTTT

J gene: TRBJ2-7
clone size: once
D gene: -
V gene: TRBV9
CDR3 protein: CASSVAGFGYEQYF
CDR3 DNA: TGTGCCAGCAGCGTAGCCGGGTTCGGATACGAGCAGTACTTC

J gene: TRBJ2-7
clone size: -
D gene: TRBD1
V gene: TRBV6-1
CDR3 protein: CASSEVLVRGHYEQYF
CDR3 DNA: TGTGCCAGCAGTGAAGTTCTCGTCAGGGGGCACTACGAGCAGTACTTC

J gene: TRBJ2-7
clone size: -
D gene: -
V gene: TRBV18
CDR3 protein: CASSPRGETGYEQYF
CDR3 DNA: TGTGCCAGCTCACCTCGTGGGGAAACGGGCTACGAGCAGTACTTC

J gene: TRBJ2-7
clone size: -
D gene: -
V gene: TRBV3-1
CDR3 protein: CASSQDIGGSYEQYF
CDR3 DNA: TGTGCCAGCAGCCAAGATATCGGCGGATCCTACGAGCAGTACTTC

J gene: TRBJ2-7
clone size: -
D gene: -
V gene: TRBV27
CDR3 protein: CASSGGGPYEQYF
CDR3 DNA: TGTGCCAGCAGTGGCGGGGGCCCCTACGAGCAGTACTTC